The 16 T cell receptor beta chains below were found in one sample sequenced in a study of identical twins (dated by TCRdb to the mid-2010s). The method was 5' RACE. Sequencing took place on an Illumina HiSeq 2000. Using fastp trimming at Q25 and MiXCR clonotype assembly, TCRdb reanalyzed the public sequencing data and kept in-frame beta chains. Under each unique CDR3 protein, matching rows form one entry showing the most common genes and DNA. This sample holds roughly 500,000 distinct CDR3 sequences; about 20% were observed only once. The leading ten clones occupy about 0.91% of the sample. The sample also formed part of further work on T cells expressing NK-cell markers.

The sequenced sample was CD4+ T cells sorted from blood. These receptors were obtained from a woman in her late teens or twenties in good health.

This clonotype was observed a handful of times. CDR3 DNA sequence: TGCAGCGTTGATGGGTACACTGAAGCTTTCTTT. This translates into CSVDGYTEAFF. The V call is TRBV29-1, the J call TRBJ1-1; D unclear. CDR3 length equals 11 residues. V was clipped by 3 bases and J by 3 bases, with 5 bases between them. In germline, CDR1 is SQVTM, CDR2 ANQGSEA.

In its sample, this clonotype was seen a few times. The genes are TRBV10-3 and TRBJ2-3, with D perhaps matching TRBD1 (6 bases). The ends were cut back, 0 bases at V and 2 bases at J, with 9 bases in the middle. The CDR3 is 15 amino acids. CDR1 is ENHRY, CDR2 SYGVKD, per germline. CDR3: CAISESDRPTDTQYF. CDR3 DNA: TGTGCCATCAGTGAGTCGGACAGACCCACAGATACGCAGTATTTT.

In its sample, this clonotype was seen a few times. The junction shows a germline mismatch at one end, possibly a read error. The chain couples TRBV12-3 or TRBV12-4 to TRBJ2-1; D is unclear. The CDR3 totals 11 residues. CDR3 loop: CASSFRNEQLF. CDR3 nucleotide sequence: TGTGCCAGCAGTTTTCGCAATGAGCAGCTCTTC.

This clonotype appeared a few times. The chain carries TRBV29-1 and TRBJ1-1; TRBD1 aligns across 7 bases. CDR1 SQVTM and CDR2 ANQGSEA come from the germline V gene. V shed 8 bases, J shed 0 bases, and the junction held 15 bases outside the gene matches. This CDR3 region has 16 residues. In nucleotides, the CDR3 is TGCAGCTCCATTGGGGGGAGGACAGGATTGAACACTGAAGCTTTCTTT. Its translation: CSSIGGRTGLNTEAFF.

This clonotype was seen a few times. The rearrangement uses TRBV5-1 and TRBJ2-4; no clear D. Germline V lookup: CDR1 SGHRS, CDR2 YFSETQ. With 5 bases removed from V and 4 bases from J, the gap between germline ends came to 16 bases. The CDR3 sequence is 15 residues long. CDR3 bases: TGCGCCAGCAGGGAAGACCCTCTCTTGAAAAACATTCAGTACTTC. Translated: CASREDPLLKNIQYF.

This clonotype was seen a few times. The V call is TRBV7-9, the J call TRBJ1-2; perhaps TRBD1 as D (5 bases). V was cut by 5 bases and J by 6 bases, with 19 bases left in between. The CDR3 totals 15 residues. CDR1 SEHNR and CDR2 FQNEAQ come from the germline V gene (reference sequence). The CDR3 coding sequence is TGTGCCAGCAGCACCGACAGTAACCCCAATCATGGCTACACCTTC. Protein: CASSTDSNPNHGYTF.

This clonotype was observed a handful of times. The junction departs from germline at one end; a sequencing error may be responsible. The V call is TRBV29-1, the J call TRBJ1-1, with D unresolved. The CDR3 has 15 residues. Looked up from germline, CDR1 is SQVTM and CDR2 is ANQGSEA. The CDR3 is CSVEGIDGMNTEAFF. As DNA, the CDR3 is TGCAGCGTGGAAGGGATCGATGGGATGAACACTGAAGCTTTCTTT.

This chain joins TRBV9 and TRBJ1-4; D is unresolved. V dropped 3 bases and J dropped 8 bases, with 17 bases sitting between them. Per the germline V gene, CDR1 is SGDLS and CDR2 is YYNGEE. The CDR3 consists of 15 residues. The chain's CDR3 is CASSAQISGYEKLFF. The CDR3 DNA reads TGTGCCAGCAGCGCCCAGATCTCGGGATACGAAAAACTGTTTTTT.

The chain has TRBV6-2 or TRBV6-3 and TRBJ1-2; no definite D call. Per germline, CDR1 MNHEY and CDR2 SVGEGT. V lost 3 bases to trimming and J lost 6 bases, with 11 bases between them. CDR3 length: 13 residues. The CDR3, as DNA: TGTGCCAGCAGTTATCGGGGTCCTAATGGCTACACCTTC. It is translated as CASSYRGPNGYTF.

The gene calls are TRBV10-3 and TRBJ2-3; no firm D call. The germline V gene encodes CDR1 ENHRY and CDR2 SYGVKD. V lost 7 bases and J 5 bases, leaving 25 bases between the germline ends. The CDR3 length is 17 residues. The CDR3 spells CAIMPRTPYSALDTQYF. The CDR3 nucleotides read TGTGCCATCATGCCCAGAACCCCCTACTCCGCTTTAGATACGCAGTATTTT.

The J gene is TRBJ2-3, the V gene TRBV10-3; 7 bases agree with TRBD2. With 5 bases clipped from V and 2 bases from J, the junction kept 10 bases outside the gene matches. This CDR3 has 16 amino acids. Germline V gene lookup returns CDR1 ENHRY and CDR2 SYGVKD. The CDR3 nucleotides are TGTGCCATCAGTTCTAGCGGAACGGGAGTCACAGATACGCAGTATTTT. As protein: CAISSSGTGVTDTQYF.

This clonotype has a count of ten or more. The chain carries TRBV29-1 and TRBJ2-3; D is ambiguous. Trimming took 6 bases from V and 1 from J, leaving 8 bases between them. The germline V gene encodes CDR1 SQVTM and CDR2 ANQGSEA. This CDR3 comprises 12 residues. The CDR3 spells CSVGVRTDTQYF. The DNA for the CDR3 is TGCAGCGTGGGCGTCCGCACAGATACGCAGTATTTT.

This clonotype was found a few times. V usage is TRBV15 and J usage is TRBJ1-5; D is unresolved. V dropped 2 bases and J dropped 8 bases, with 10 bases sitting between them. Germline CDR1 is LNHNV and CDR2 is YYDKDF (reference sequence). The CDR3 spans 13 residues. This CDR3 is CATSRYPQEPQHF. CDR3 in DNA: TGTGCCACCAGCAGATACCCCCAGGAGCCCCAGCATTTT.

This clonotype was seen a few times. The chain employs TRBV15 and TRBJ2-7; D is perhaps TRBD1 (5 bases). Trimming left V 0 bases short and J 3 bases short, with 18 bases between. The CDR3 is made up of 17 amino acids. CDR1 is LNHNV and CDR2 is YYDKDF in the germline V gene (reference sequence). As DNA, the CDR3 is TGTGCCACCAGCAGAGATCTTGGCCCGCCGCAGGGCTACGAGCAGTACTTC. It encodes CATSRDLGPPQGYEQYF.

This sequence joins TRBV10-3 and TRBJ2-7; weak D call: TRBD1 (6 bases). The CDR3 spans 14 residues. Germline loops: CDR1 ENHRY, CDR2 SYGVKD. Trimming removed 7 bases at V and 3 bases at J, with 16 bases between. DNA for the CDR3: TGTGCCATCAAGGGTCCAGGGGCCAACTACGAGCAGTACTTC. It encodes CAIKGPGANYEQYF.

This clonotype has just a few counts. This rearrangement joins TRBV7-2 to TRBJ2-2; 10 bases agree with TRBD1. Germline CDR1 SGHTA, CDR2 FQGNSA. The V segment lost 5 bases and the J segment 6 bases; nucleotides outside the gene matches: 3. This CDR3 has 14 residues. This CDR3 reads CASSRDRGSGELFF. In nucleotides, the CDR3 is TGTGCCAGCAGCCGGGACAGGGGATCCGGGGAGCTGTTTTTT. The full variable domain, in which reference TRBV7-2 and TRBJ2-2 provide the parts outside the CDR3, is GAGVSQSPSNKVTEKGKDVELRCDPISGHTALYWYRQSLGQGLEFLIYFQGNSAPDKSGLPSDRFSAERTGGSVSTLTIQRTQQEDSAVYLCASSRDRGSGELFFGEGSRLTVL.